This is a list of T cell receptor beta chains from one sample in a study of cytomegalovirus exposure and HLA in healthy donors. Data came from immunoSEQ multiplex PCR; TCRdb stores just in-frame clones and leaves some out. The sample holds under 200,000 clones; around three quarters are singletons and the top ten take about 2.1%. Specimen: PBMCs. Every receptor here comes from a man under 40 in good health and CMV-seronegative. CDR3s include the opening cysteine and the closing phenylalanine or tryptophan. The D gene is left open where the match is weak. The size of a clone is reported for some rows only, either as once, few or many, or as a class for expanded clones.

v_call	clone_size	j_call	d_call	cdr3_aa	cdr3_nt
TRBV30	-	TRBJ2-1	TRBD1	CAWSRDRDVSLVDNEQFF	TGTGCCTGGAGTCGGGACAGGGACGTTTCCCTTGTGGACAATGAGCAGTTCTTC
TRBV6-5	-	TRBJ1-5	TRBD1	CASSMTGDNQPQHF	TGTGCCAGCAGTATGACAGGGGACAATCAGCCCCAGCATTTT
TRBV2	few	TRBJ2-7	-	CASRTTGTYEQYF	TGTGCCAGCAGGACGACCGGGACCTACGAGCAGTACTTC
TRBV28	-	TRBJ1-2	TRBD1	CASRQQGWNYGYTF	TGTGCCAGCAGACAACAGGGGTGGAACTATGGCTACACCTTC
TRBV28	-	TRBJ1-1	-	CASSSGNTEAFF	TGTGCCAGCAGTTCCGGGAACACTGAAGCTTTCTTT
TRBV11-2	-	TRBJ2-7	TRBD1	CASSLGGQGSSQYF	TGTGCCAGCAGCTTAGGCGGACAGGGGAGTTCACAGTACTTC
TRBV28	-	TRBJ2-7	-	CASSFDSTYEQYF	TGTGCCAGCAGTTTCGACAGCACCTACGAGCAGTACTTC
TRBV9	-	TRBJ1-2	TRBD1	CASSVALQGGGYTF	TGTGCCAGCAGCGTAGCTCTTCAGGGGGGTGGCTACACCTTC
TRBV27	few	TRBJ2-7	TRBD2	CASSISSGTTTYEQYF	TGTGCCAGCAGTATATCGTCCGGGACTACGACCTACGAGCAGTACTTC
TRBV25-1	-	TRBJ1-1	-	CASRAPTGNTEAFF	TGTGCCAGCAGGGCGCCGACAGGGAACACTGAAGCTTTCTTT
TRBV27	few	TRBJ2-1	TRBD2	CASSLEGGPGFDEQFF	TGTGCCAGCAGTTTAGAGGGAGGGCCTGGTTTCGATGAGCAGTTCTTC
TRBV6-5	-	TRBJ1-4	-	CASRRGGMGEKLFF	TGTGCCAGCAGACGGGGGGGAATGGGGGAAAAACTGTTTTTT
TRBV6-6	-	TRBJ1-4	TRBD1	CASSYRTGEDEKLFF	TGTGCCAGCAGTTACAGGACAGGGGAGGATGAAAAACTGTTTTTT
TRBV6-1	-	TRBJ2-3	TRBD2	CASSERGLAGGPNKASTQYF	TGTGCCAGCAGTGAAAGGGGACTAGCGGGAGGGCCTAATAAGGCTTCCACGCAGTATTTT
TRBV9	-	TRBJ2-1	-	CASSGIQGRWGRNEQFF	TGTGCCAGCAGCGGAATCCAAGGGAGGTGGGGGAGGAATGAGCAGTTCTTC
TRBV5-6	-	TRBJ2-5	TRBD1	CASSLDQGAQETQYF	TGTGCCAGCAGCTTGGATCAGGGGGCCCAAGAGACCCAGTACTTC
TRBV30	-	TRBJ1-2	TRBD1	CAWSHLTGSEGYTF	TGTGCCTGGAGTCATTTGACAGGGTCTGAGGGCTACACCTTC
TRBV27	-	TRBJ2-7	-	CASSPGHSYEQYF	TGTGCCAGCAGCCCGGGACACAGCTACGAGCAGTACTTC
TRBV5-3	-	TRBJ2-7	-	CARSLEPYEQYF	TGTGCCAGAAGCTTGGAGCCCTACGAGCAGTACTTC
TRBV10-2	few	TRBJ1-1	TRBD1	CASTQTGRTAEAFF	TGCGCCAGCACCCAGACAGGGAGAACCGCTGAAGCTTTCTTT
TRBV5-4	once	TRBJ1-2	-	CASSLQGRDGYTF	TGTGCCAGCAGCTTACAGGGTCGCGACGGCTACACCTTC
TRBV5-1	-	TRBJ2-2	-	CASTPSLGTTGELFF	TGCGCCAGCACCCCTAGCCTTGGCACCACCGGGGAGCTGTTTTTT
TRBV5-6	-	TRBJ2-7	-	CASSPYGTKTYEQYF	TGTGCCAGCAGCCCGTACGGGACAAAGACCTACGAGCAGTACTTC
TRBV7-6	-	TRBJ2-1	TRBD2	CASSLGRRREPTYNEQFF	TGTGCCAGCAGCTTAGGGAGGCGGCGGGAGCCCACCTACAATGAGCAGTTCTTC
TRBV5-1	-	TRBJ1-1	TRBD1	CASSLAGTGTTRGAFF	TGCGCCAGCAGCTTGGCCGGGACAGGGACCACACGAGGAGCTTTCTTT
TRBV6-1	once	TRBJ2-5	-	CASSALTSFQETQYF	TGTGCCAGCAGTGCCTTAACTAGTTTTCAAGAGACCCAGTACTTC
TRBV4-1	-	TRBJ1-3	TRBD1	CASSPGQEGGNTIYF	TGCGCCAGCAGCCCGGGACAGGAGGGTGGAAACACCATATATTTT
TRBV4-1	-	TRBJ2-7	-	CASSLRSGGRTYEQYF	TGCGCCAGCAGCCTAAGATCAGGGGGGAGGACTTACGAGCAGTACTTC
TRBV28	-	TRBJ2-1	-	CATKKSDSYNEQFF	TGTGCCACTAAGAAGTCCGACTCTTACAATGAGCAGTTCTTC
TRBV5-4	-	TRBJ2-1	TRBD2	CASSFYAAGGEQFF	TGTGCCAGCAGCTTTTACGCAGCGGGAGGTGAGCAGTTCTTC
TRBV4-1	-	TRBJ2-7	TRBD2	CASSPGLAGMGEQYF	TGCGCCAGCAGCCCGGGACTAGCGGGAATGGGCGAGCAGTACTTC
TRBV11-2	few	TRBJ1-1	-	CASSLGGDTEAFF	TGTGCCAGCAGCTTGGGGGGAGACACTGAAGCTTTCTTT
TRBV11-3	-	TRBJ1-1	-	CASSSGPGTEAFF	TGTGCCAGCAGCTCCGGCCCCGGGACTGAAGCTTTCTTT
TRBV4-1	-	TRBJ1-5	-	CASSPRDTSQPQHF	TGCGCCAGCAGCCCCCGGGACACAAGCCAGCCCCAGCATTTT
TRBV15	once	TRBJ1-1	-	CATSRGRSPSTEAFF	TGTGCCACCAGCAGAGGGAGGTCCCCCAGCACTGAAGCTTTCTTT
TRBV27	-	TRBJ2-2	-	CASSFFGLNTGELFF	TGTGCCAGCAGTTTTTTCGGACTGAACACCGGGGAGCTGTTTTTT
TRBV5-4	-	TRBJ1-6	TRBD1	CASSLGTGLGSPLHF	TGTGCCAGCAGCTTGGGGACAGGGCTCGGGTCACCCCTCCACTTT
TRBV6-1	-	TRBJ1-5	-	CASSLVSNQPQHF	TGTGCCAGCAGTCTTGTCAGCAATCAGCCCCAGCATTTT
TRBV18	-	TRBJ2-5	TRBD2	CASSPPAPGLAQETQYF	TGTGCCAGCTCGCCACCAGCCCCGGGACTAGCACAAGAGACCCAGTACTTC
TRBV7-3	-	TRBJ2-6	-	CASSSAAAGANVLTF	TGTGCCAGCAGCTCCGCCGCAGCTGGGGCCAACGTCCTGACTTTC
TRBV28	-	TRBJ2-3	TRBD1	CASSLGGQGPDTQYF	TGTGCCAGCAGTTTAGGGGGACAGGGACCAGATACGCAGTATTTT
TRBV19	few	TRBJ1-1	-	CASGASNTEAFF	TGTGCCAGTGGGGCGTCGAACACTGAAGCTTTCTTT
TRBV28	-	TRBJ2-3	-	CASSLSPGDTQYF	TGTGCCAGCAGTTTATCTCCCGGGGATACGCAGTATTTT
TRBV5-1	-	TRBJ2-7	-	CASSLDRGGEQYF	TGCGCCAGCAGCTTGGACAGGGGAGGCGAGCAGTACTTC
TRBV19	-	TRBJ1-2	-	CASRVSGGLNYGYTF	TGTGCCAGTAGAGTCTCCGGGGGGCTCAACTATGGCTACACCTTC